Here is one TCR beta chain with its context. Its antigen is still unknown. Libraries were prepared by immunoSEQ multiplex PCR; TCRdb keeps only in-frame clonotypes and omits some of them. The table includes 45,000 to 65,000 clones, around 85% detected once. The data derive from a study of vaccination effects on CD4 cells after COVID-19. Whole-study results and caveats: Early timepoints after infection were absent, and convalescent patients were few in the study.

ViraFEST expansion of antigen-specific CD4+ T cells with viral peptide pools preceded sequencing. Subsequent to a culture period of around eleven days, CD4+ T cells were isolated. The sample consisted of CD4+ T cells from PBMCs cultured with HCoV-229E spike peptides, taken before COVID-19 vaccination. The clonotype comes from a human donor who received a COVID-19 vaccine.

The CDR3 loop is CASRSQGLGQPQHF. In nucleotides, the CDR3 is TGTGCCAGCAGGTCACAGGGGCTCGGGCAGCCCCAGCATTTT. This chain joins TRBV5-8 and TRBJ1-5, with 7 bases lining up with TRBD1. There are 14 residues in the CDR3. Per germline, CDR1 SGHTS and CDR2 YDEGEE. J gave up 7 bases and V 5 bases, and 9 bases lay outside the gene matches.